Listed here are 7 T cell receptor beta chains from one sample, sequenced in a study of T cells in localized non-small cell lung cancer. Generated by immunoSEQ multiplex PCR, the TCRdb table keeps only in-frame clones and is missing some. The data show 31,000 or so clones, 80% to 90% seen once. The sample consisted of peripheral blood, taken before any cancer treatment. All receptors derive from a woman aged 40-75 years with stage I lung adenocarcinoma.

The rearrangement joins TRBV6-5 to TRBJ2-4; no clear D gene. V dropped 5 bases and J dropped 8 bases, with 10 bases sitting between them. The CDR3 is 12 residues long. Germline CDR1 is MNHEY and CDR2 is SVGAGI. CDR3 in amino acids: CASSPVGDIQYF. The DNA for the CDR3 is TGTGCCAGCAGTCCCGTTGGGGACATTCAGTACTTC.

The chain couples TRBV7-9 to TRBJ1-1; D remains unclear. Trimming took 2 bases from V and 8 from J, leaving 9 bases between them. The CDR3 spans 12 residues. Looked up from germline, CDR1 is SEHNR and CDR2 is FQNEAQ (reference sequence). Here the CDR3 reads CASSLIGREAFF. As DNA, the CDR3 is TGTGCCAGCAGCTTAATAGGTAGAGAAGCTTTCTTT.

The rearrangement links TRBV2 to TRBJ1-4; 10 bases are shared with TRBD1. Germline CDR1 SNHLY, CDR2 FYNNEI. J was trimmed by 6 bases and V by 6 bases; bases with no gene match: 4. The CDR3 has 14 residues. The chain's CDR3 is CASSGQGGDEKLFF. In DNA form, the CDR3 reads TGTGCCAGCAGCGGACAGGGGGGAGATGAAAAACTGTTTTTT.

The rearrangement uses TRBV7-9 and TRBJ2-2, with D hard to call. Trimming left V 1 base short and J 3 bases short, with 3 bases between. The CDR3 has 13 amino acids. Germline V lookup: CDR1 SEHNR, CDR2 FQNEAQ (reference sequence). This CDR3 reads CASSLGHTGELFF. The CDR3 nucleotides are TGTGCCAGCAGCTTAGGACACACCGGGGAGCTGTTTTTT.

The V gene is TRBV19, the J gene TRBJ1-5; tentative D call: TRBD1 (6 bases). Trimming left V 6 bases short and J 0 bases short, with 9 bases between. The CDR3 is 14 residues long. The V gene's germline CDR1 is LNHDA and CDR2 SQIVND (reference sequence). The CDR3 sequence: CASSQTGSNQPQHF. In DNA form, the CDR3 reads TGTGCCAGTAGCCAGACAGGTAGCAATCAGCCCCAGCATTTT.

The J gene is TRBJ1-1, the V gene TRBV19, with 9 bases matching TRBD1. The CDR3 is made up of 14 amino acids. V lost 5 bases and J lost 1; bases outside the gene matches: 2. Germline loops: CDR1 LNHDA, CDR2 SQIVND (reference sequence). The CDR3 nucleotides read TGTGCCAGTAGTTGGACAGGGGCGAACACTGAAGCTTTCTTT. It codes for CASSWTGANTEAFF.

The V gene is TRBV28, the J gene TRBJ1-1; no definite D call. Germline V gene data show CDR1 as MDHEN and CDR2 as SYDVKM. CDR3 size: 12 residues. With 7 bases removed from V and 6 bases from J, the gap between germline ends came to 12 bases. CDR3 amino acids: CASTLGGAEAFF. The CDR3 nucleotides are TGTGCCAGCACCTTAGGTGGGGCTGAAGCTTTCTTT.